This record concerns one TCR beta chain sequence. The antigen is undetermined. With the 5' RACE reads reprocessed, TCRdb shows one record per CDR3 protein and no DNA. Here the sample table reports approximately 400,000 distinct CDR3 sequences. This entry comes from a study of monozygotic twins with inflammatory bowel disease. Each donor supplied more than 2 ml of blood. Study-wide points: A single strong IBD-associated signal or clonotype was not supported by the findings. Whether twins were concordant or discordant made no difference to repertoire similarity, possibly from limited power.

Germline V gene data show CDR1 as SGHRS and CDR2 as YFSETQ. The CDR3 is made up of 15 amino acids. The chain has TRBV5-1 and TRBJ1-1; TCRdb designates TRBD1, a call that cannot be tested without DNA. The sequence derives from a human donor with ulcerative colitis or Crohn's disease, or a healthy co-twin of an affected twin (not recorded which). Source material: blood. CDR3: CASSLAGQGRTEAFF.